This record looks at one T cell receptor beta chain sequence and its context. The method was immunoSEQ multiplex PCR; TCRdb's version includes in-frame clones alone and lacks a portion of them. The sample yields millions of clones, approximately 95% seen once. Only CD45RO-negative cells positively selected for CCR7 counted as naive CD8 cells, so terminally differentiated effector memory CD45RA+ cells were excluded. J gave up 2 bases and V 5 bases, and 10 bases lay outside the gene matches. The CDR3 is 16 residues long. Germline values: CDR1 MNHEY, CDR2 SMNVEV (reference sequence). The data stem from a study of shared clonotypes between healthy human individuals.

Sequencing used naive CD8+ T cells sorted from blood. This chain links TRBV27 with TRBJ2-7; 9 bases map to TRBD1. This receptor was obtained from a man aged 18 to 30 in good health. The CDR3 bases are TGTGCCAGCAGTCCCTCTACAGGGGGCAAGCCCTACGAGCAGTACTTC. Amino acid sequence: CASSPSTGGKPYEQYF.